Listed below are T cell receptor beta chains from one sample, sequenced in a study of T-cell memory formation after mild COVID-19. MiXCR was run by TCRdb on the 5' RACE reads, yielding one entry per CDR3 protein. The sample lists approximately 110,000 distinct CDR3 sequences, 22% seen once, with about 42% in the top ten. Sequenced material: PBMCs or a T cell subset sorted from them (not recorded which). The receptors shown here come from a man younger than 30 who had mild COVID-19 (a few samples of this study predate the infection). Cell type and time point are not known. Both conserved end residues are part of each CDR3. A D gene is named only where the DNA matches it firmly. Part of the rows lack a size; the others show once, few, many or a class for expanded clones.

d_gene,j_gene,v_gene,abundance,CDR3aa,CDR3nt
.,TRBJ2-1,TRBV6-5,.,CASSRGGGSGNEQFF,TGTGCCAGCAGTAGAGGTGGGGGTTCTGGGAATGAGCAGTTCTTC
TRBD2,TRBJ2-5,TRBV3-1,.,CASSQRTSGGEYQETQYF,TGTGCCAGCAGCCAACGAACCAGCGGGGGAGAGTACCAAGAGACCCAGTACTTC
.,TRBJ2-1,TRBV7-9,few,CASSSENIIYNEQFF,TGTGCCAGCAGCTCGGAGAATATCATCTACAATGAGCAGTTCTTC
.,TRBJ1-1,TRBV7-9,few,CASIRKGGTEAFF,TGTGCCAGCATCCGAAAGGGAGGCACTGAAGCTTTCTTT
TRBD2,TRBJ2-1,TRBV11-2,few,CASSLGFAGVDEQFF,TGTGCCAGCAGCTTAGGGTTTGCGGGGGTGGATGAGCAGTTCTTC
.,TRBJ2-5,TRBV7-9,.,CASSPRRTAPETQYF,TGTGCCAGCAGCCCCCGGCGGACAGCTCCGGAGACCCAGTACTTC
TRBD1,TRBJ1-4,TRBV13,many,CASSKTGFAEKLFF,TGTGCCAGCAGCAAGACAGGGTTTGCTGAAAAACTGTTTTTT
.,TRBJ2-3,TRBV24-1,.,CATSVPEGVDTDTQYF,TGTGCCACCAGTGTTCCCGAGGGGGTCGACACAGATACGCAGTATTTT
.,TRBJ1-1,TRBV7-3,many,CASSLSAGGNTEAFF,TGTGCCAGCAGCTTATCGGCGGGGGGGAACACTGAAGCTTTCTTT
.,TRBJ1-1,TRBV12-3/TRBV12-4,.,CASSLAWGSGHMNTEAFF,TGTGCCAGCAGTTTAGCTTGGGGGTCGGGACACATGAACACTGAAGCTTTCTTT
.,TRBJ1-5,TRBV10-3,.,CAISDSLGGSNQPQHF,TGTGCCATCAGTGACTCCTTGGGAGGGAGCAATCAGCCCCAGCATTTT
.,TRBJ1-4,TRBV9,few,CASSLRGFDEKLFF,TGTGCCAGCAGCTTAAGGGGGTTCGATGAAAAACTGTTTTTT
.,TRBJ2-3,TRBV4-1,.,CASSQGAIDTQYF,TGCGCCAGCAGCCAGGGGGCAATAGATACGCAGTATTTT
TRBD1,TRBJ1-5,TRBV4-1,.,CASSQEGQGGQPQHF,TGCGCCAGCAGCCAAGAGGGACAGGGAGGTCAGCCCCAGCATTTT
TRBD1,TRBJ2-3,TRBV5-1,.,CASSFVRQGADTQYF,TGCGCCAGCAGCTTCGTGAGACAGGGGGCAGATACGCAGTATTTT
TRBD2,TRBJ2-1,TRBV12-3/TRBV12-4,.,CASSLMGGYGEQFF,TGTGCCAGCAGTTTAATGGGAGGGTACGGTGAGCAGTTCTTC
TRBD1,TRBJ2-1,TRBV5-4,.,CASSPQETGTYNEQFF,TGTGCCAGCAGCCCACAGGAGACAGGGACCTACAATGAGCAGTTCTTC
TRBD2,TRBJ2-5,TRBV11-2,many,CASRHSGGAAETQYF,TGTGCCAGCAGACATAGCGGGGGGGCTGCAGAGACCCAGTACTTC
.,TRBJ2-3,TRBV12-3/TRBV12-4,.,CASSGFSTDTQYF,TGTGCCAGCAGCGGGTTTAGCACAGATACGCAGTATTTT
.,TRBJ2-2,TRBV20-1,.,CSARDRRNTGELFF,TGCAGTGCTAGAGATCGCAGGAACACCGGGGAGCTGTTTTTT
TRBD2,TRBJ2-1,TRBV9,few,CASSREERGGYEQFF,TGTGCCAGCAGCCGAGAGGAGCGGGGGGGCTATGAGCAGTTCTTC
.,TRBJ1-1,TRBV11-2,.,CASSPQGSEAFF,TGTGCCAGCAGCCCACAGGGAAGTGAAGCTTTCTTT
.,TRBJ1-2,TRBV9,.,CASSSGGKYYGYTF,TGTGCCAGCAGCTCTGGGGGCAAGTATTATGGCTACACCTTC
TRBD1,TRBJ1-1,TRBV20-1,few,CSALDRGTTEAFF,TGCAGTGCCCTGGACAGGGGCACCACTGAAGCTTTCTTT
.,TRBJ2-1,TRBV4-1,.,CASSQGYEQFF,TGCGCCAGCAGCCAAGGGTATGAGCAGTTCTTC
.,TRBJ2-5,TRBV6-2/TRBV6-3,few,CASSSRLETQYF,TGTGCCAGCAGTTCGAGGTTGGAGACCCAGTACTTC
.,TRBJ1-1,TRBV11-2,.,CASTLGGSGTEAFF,TGTGCCAGCACCCTAGGAGGGAGCGGCACTGAAGCTTTCTTT
TRBD1,TRBJ1-3,TRBV4-3,once,CASSETGGGGNTRYF,TGCGCCAGCAGCGAAACAGGGGGCGGGGGAAACACCAGATATTTT
.,TRBJ2-5,TRBV6-2/TRBV6-3,few,CASSRDRRVETQYF,TGTGCCAGCAGTCGGGACCGACGGGTGGAGACCCAGTACTTC
.,TRBJ2-5,TRBV12-3/TRBV12-4,once,CASSSGTPGVETQYF,TGTGCCAGCAGTTCCGGGACCCCGGGCGTGGAGACCCAGTACTTC
.,TRBJ2-7,TRBV9,.,CASSVDRGDDEQYF,TGTGCCAGCAGCGTAGATCGGGGCGACGACGAGCAGTACTTC
.,TRBJ2-6,TRBV20-1,few,CSASPVSGANVLTF,TGCAGTGCTAGCCCTGTTTCTGGGGCCAACGTCCTGACTTTC
TRBD1,TRBJ2-1,TRBV7-9,.,CASSPVDREYNEQFF,TGTGCCAGCAGCCCTGTGGACAGGGAGTATAATGAGCAGTTCTTC
TRBD1,TRBJ2-1,TRBV4-3,.,CASSQVRVRGFEQFF,TGCGCCAGCAGCCAAGTTCGCGTCAGGGGGTTTGAGCAGTTCTTC
.,TRBJ2-4,TRBV18,.,CASSPNGEYIQYF,TGTGCCAGCTCACCAAACGGGGAATACATTCAGTACTTC
.,TRBJ1-4,TRBV7-2,.,CASSLAAGTGNEKLFF,TGTGCCAGCAGCTTAGCCGCCGGGACGGGTAATGAAAAACTGTTTTTT
.,TRBJ1-2,TRBV7-9,.,CASSPAYGYTF,TGTGCCAGCAGCCCCGCCTATGGCTACACCTTC
.,TRBJ1-5,TRBV4-2,few,CASSQEGGFPHQPQHF,TGTGCCAGCAGCCAAGAGGGGGGATTCCCTCATCAGCCCCAGCATTTT
.,TRBJ1-2,TRBV12-3/TRBV12-4,.,CASSLQGPAGAEGYTF,TGTGCCAGCAGTCTACAAGGCCCCGCCGGGGCTGAGGGCTACACCTTC
.,TRBJ2-3,TRBV7-3,few,CASSLLLGGTDTQYF,TGTGCCAGCAGCCTCCTCTTGGGGGGCACCGATACGCAGTATTTT
TRBD1,TRBJ1-4,TRBV9,few,CASSGRGNGEKLFF,TGTGCCAGCAGCGGCAGGGGGAATGGCGAAAAACTGTTTTTT
.,TRBJ1-1,TRBV4-1,few,CASSQGITGGSAFF,TGCGCCAGCAGCCAAGGGATTACCGGAGGGTCAGCTTTCTTT
TRBD1,TRBJ2-7,TRBV4-1,.,CASSPRDRGGEQYF,TGCGCCAGCAGCCCCCGGGACAGGGGTGGCGAGCAGTACTTC